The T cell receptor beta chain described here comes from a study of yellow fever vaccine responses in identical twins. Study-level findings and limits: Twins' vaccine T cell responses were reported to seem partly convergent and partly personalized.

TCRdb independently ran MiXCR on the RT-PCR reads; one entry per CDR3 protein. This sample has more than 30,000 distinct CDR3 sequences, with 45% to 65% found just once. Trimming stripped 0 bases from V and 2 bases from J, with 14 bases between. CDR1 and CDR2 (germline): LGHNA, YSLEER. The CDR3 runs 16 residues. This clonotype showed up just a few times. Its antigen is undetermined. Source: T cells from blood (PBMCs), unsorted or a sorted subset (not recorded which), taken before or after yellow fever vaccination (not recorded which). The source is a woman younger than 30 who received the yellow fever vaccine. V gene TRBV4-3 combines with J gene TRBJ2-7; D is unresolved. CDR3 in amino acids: CASSQDYGSLPYEQYF. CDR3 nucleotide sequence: TGCGCCAGCAGCCAAGATTACGGCTCTCTCCCCTACGAGCAGTACTTC.